What follows describes a single T cell receptor beta chain. Per-nucleotide qualities are absent, and no much larger clonotype sits a single base away. The sample comes from a study of blood T cell repertoires in acute mononucleosis (dated by TCRdb to the early 2020s). At the level of the whole study: To capture the primary response, acute-phase samples were obtained within 2 weeks of when symptoms began. Mean blood EBV load was 3.5 to 4.5 log10 genome copies per million B cells during acute infection and 2.6 at convalescence. In the acute phase, YVL-BR-specific cells accounted for a mean of about 2.3% of blood CD8 T cells, and GLC-BM-specific cells for a mean of about 1.1%. Broader findings and caveats from the paper: The cohort comprised only a few donors, so group averages rested on very few individuals. Low acute-to-convalescent clonotype overlap might partly reflect sampling error, because only a fraction of each donor's blood was analyzed. In TCR repertoire selection for BRLF1 (YVL-BR), TCRalpha CDR3 motifs took on a dominant role, whereas TCRbeta played only a minimal one. Although only 8% to 9.5% of unique acute clonotypes carried over into convalescence, these persisting clonotypes made up most of the response, and the remainder were seemingly replaced by new, diverse de novo clonotypes.

Reading the label with the study, this specimen's time point is: acute infectious mononucleosis, at clinical presentation within 2 weeks of symptom onset (visit 1). The study tracked CD8 T cell responses to two immunodominant EBV epitopes, BRLF1 109 (YVL-BR) and BMLF1 280 (GLC-BM), over primary infection. Primary EBV infection was indicated by a positive serum heterophile antibody test and EBV viral capsid antigen-specific IgM. As a first step, magnetic positive selection (MACS) was used to enrich total CD8 T cells from the PBMCs. A FACSAria III was used to sort live CD3+ CD8+ tetramer+ cells to over 95% purity. A PE-conjugated tetramer loaded with the BRLF1 109-117 peptide was used for cell sorting. Directly ex vivo after tetramer sorting, the TCR repertoires of EBV epitope-specific CD8 T cells were deep-sequenced at acute infection and at convalescence. The donors were three individuals between about 18 and 30 years old who had clinical acute infectious mononucleosis along with laboratory evidence of primary EBV infection. Heparinized peripheral blood was drawn at clinical presentation with mononucleosis symptoms and was drawn again about 6 months later. Ficoll-Paque density gradient centrifugation was used to isolate PBMCs.

For TCR profiling, total RNA from no fewer than 9,000 sorted tetramer+ CD8 T cells was reverse transcribed into cDNA. PCR amplification of CDR3 regions used primers annealing to V and J regions and added unique molecular identifiers so that templates could be tracked. TCRalpha and TCRbeta chains were profiled using the immunoSEQ platform, including its sequencing and error-correction standards. The study's processing was this. Clonal copy numbers were corrected for sequencing and PCR errors, and CDR3s were defined per IMGT conventions. Only productive rearrangements were analyzed, using immunoSEQ Analyzer versions 2.0 and 3.0, with gene-pairing frequencies processed further in Microsoft Excel. Circos plots were used to display V-J pairings, and MEME together with a custom motifSearch program was used to find CDR3 motifs. The OLGA algorithm was used to calculate the probability of generation of TCR sequences. Clonotypes seen at both visits were designated persistent, clonotypes seen only acutely were designated nonpersistent, and clonotypes seen only at convalescence were designated de novo. A public TCR was defined as an amino acid clonotype used by more than one donor. As stored in TCRdb, this immuneACCESS dataset retains in-frame rearrangements with V and J assigned. A fraction of the clones does not appear; measured against another copy, unresolved V genes explain less than half of the discrepancy, and the remainder lacks a known reason. D and trimming come from the DNA, and the V and J calls and clone size come from that table. The sample yields 2,000 to 2,500 clones; 25% to 35% were counted once. Roughly 45% of the sample rests with the top ten.

The CDR3 spans 15 residues, from the cysteine through the phenylalanine. Only the CDR3 region is kept as DNA, spanning 45 bases read in frame from base 1. As encoded in the germline V gene (reference sequence), CDR1 is MNHEY while CDR2 is SMNVEV. Trimmed from V: 6 bases; trimmed from J: 4 bases; junction bases lacking a gene match: 9. The TCR comes from a young woman with infectious mononucleosis caused by EBV. Sample: EBV YVL epitope tetramer+ CD8+ T cells sorted from PBMCs, taken during acute infectious mononucleosis. The sample's cell subset or site, from its label and the paper: CD8 T cells binding a tetramer with EBV BRLF1 109-117 peptide (YVL-BR). This sequence uses TRBV27 and TRBJ2-1; 7 central nucleotides agree with TRBD2. Here the CDR3 is given as CASSHLGGSYNEQFF. At the DNA level, the sequence is TGTGCCAGCAGCCACCTGGGCGGGAGTTACAATGAGCAGTTCTTC.